This TCR beta chain was sequenced in a study of blood T cell repertoires in COVID-19. Sequenced by immunoSEQ multiplex PCR; TCRdb stores in-frame clones only, minus some. Here the sample spans about 300,000 clones, roughly 86% being singletons. Looked up from germline, CDR1 is LGHDT and CDR2 is YNNKEL (reference sequence). The CDR3 is 17 residues long. Trimming took 0 bases from V and 4 from J; bases not matched to a gene: 5. The rearrangement joins TRBV3-1 (or the pseudogene TRBV3-2) to TRBJ2-3; 12 bases match TRBD2. The sample comprised peripheral blood. The receptor comes from a man between 70 and 80 years old with acute or convalescent COVID-19. CDR3 in amino acids: CASSQDRLAGVPDTQYF. DNA for the CDR3: TGTGCCAGCAGCCAAGATCGACTAGCGGGAGTCCCAGATACGCAGTATTTT.